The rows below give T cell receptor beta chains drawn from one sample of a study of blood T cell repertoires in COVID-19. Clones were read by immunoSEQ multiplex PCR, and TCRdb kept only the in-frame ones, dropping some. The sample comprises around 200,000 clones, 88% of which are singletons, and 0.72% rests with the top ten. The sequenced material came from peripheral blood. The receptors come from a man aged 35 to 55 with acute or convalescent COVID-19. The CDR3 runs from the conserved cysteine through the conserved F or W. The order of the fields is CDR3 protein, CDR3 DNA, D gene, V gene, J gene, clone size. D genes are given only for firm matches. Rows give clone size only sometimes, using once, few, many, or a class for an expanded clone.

cdr3_aa: CASRATGNTEAFF
cdr3_nt: TGTGCCAGCAGAGCCACAGGGAACACTGAAGCTTTCTTT
d_call: -
v_call: TRBV7-3
j_call: TRBJ1-1
clone_size: -

cdr3_aa: CASSLRQGNGQPQHF
cdr3_nt: TGTGCCAGTAGTTTACGACAGGGGAACGGGCAGCCCCAGCATTTT
d_call: TRBD1
v_call: TRBV19
j_call: TRBJ1-5
clone_size: -

cdr3_aa: CASSPGDTRTDTQYF
cdr3_nt: TGTGCCAGCAGTCCCGGGGACACCCGCACAGATACGCAGTATTTT
d_call: -
v_call: TRBV28
j_call: TRBJ2-3
clone_size: -

cdr3_aa: CASSLAGGETREQFF
cdr3_nt: TGCGCCAGCAGCTTGGCGGGGGGCGAAACGCGGGAGCAGTTCTTC
d_call: -
v_call: TRBV5-1
j_call: TRBJ2-1
clone_size: -

cdr3_aa: CASSQEAVDRGHGYTF
cdr3_nt: TGCGCCAGCAGCCAAGAAGCTGTGGACAGGGGGCATGGCTACACCTTC
d_call: TRBD1
v_call: TRBV4-1
j_call: TRBJ1-2
clone_size: -

cdr3_aa: CASSLEELSVKTQYF
cdr3_nt: TGCGCCAGCAGCTTGGAGGAGTTGAGCGTGAAGACCCAGTACTTC
d_call: -
v_call: TRBV5-1
j_call: TRBJ2-5
clone_size: few

cdr3_aa: CASSLDRFRRGRYNSPLHF
cdr3_nt: TGTGCCAGCAGTTTAGACAGGTTTCGACGGGGAAGATATAATTCACCCCTCCACTTT
d_call: -
v_call: TRBV27
j_call: TRBJ1-6
clone_size: -

cdr3_aa: CAWSAWGGRSYNEQFF
cdr3_nt: TGTGCCTGGAGCGCTTGGGGGGGCCGCTCCTACAATGAGCAGTTCTTC
d_call: -
v_call: TRBV30
j_call: TRBJ2-1
clone_size: -

cdr3_aa: CASRDRGSTDTQYF
cdr3_nt: TGTGCCAGCCGGGACAGGGGTTCCACAGATACGCAGTATTTT
d_call: TRBD1
v_call: TRBV7-9
j_call: TRBJ2-3
clone_size: -

cdr3_aa: CASSLDRSGPYEQYF
cdr3_nt: TGTGCCAGCAGCCTGGACAGGAGCGGACCCTACGAGCAGTACTTC
d_call: TRBD1
v_call: TRBV7-2
j_call: TRBJ2-7
clone_size: -

cdr3_aa: CASSGRAGVRTSPLHF
cdr3_nt: TGTGCCAGCAGTGGCAGAGCAGGGGTAAGAACGTCACCCCTCCACTTT
d_call: -
v_call: TRBV28
j_call: TRBJ1-6
clone_size: once

cdr3_aa: CASSLDKGGNYGYTF
cdr3_nt: TGTGCCAGCAGTCTCGACAAGGGGGGGAACTATGGCTACACCTTC
d_call: -
v_call: TRBV6-4
j_call: TRBJ1-2
clone_size: -

cdr3_aa: CASSFRGTFTEAFF
cdr3_nt: TGTGCCAGCAGTTTTCGGGGGACTTTCACTGAAGCTTTCTTT
d_call: -
v_call: TRBV28
j_call: TRBJ1-1
clone_size: -

cdr3_aa: CSVVPAFADTQYF
cdr3_nt: TGCAGCGTGGTCCCCGCGTTTGCAGATACGCAGTATTTT
d_call: -
v_call: TRBV29-1
j_call: TRBJ2-3
clone_size: -

cdr3_aa: CASSQTPGRNYGYTF
cdr3_nt: TGCGCCAGCAGCCAAACGCCGGGTAGAAACTATGGCTACACCTTC
d_call: -
v_call: TRBV4-3
j_call: TRBJ1-2
clone_size: -

cdr3_aa: CASRRGQGSAEAFF
cdr3_nt: TGTGCCAGTAGGAGGGGACAGGGGTCGGCTGAAGCTTTCTTT
d_call: TRBD1
v_call: TRBV19
j_call: TRBJ1-1
clone_size: -

cdr3_aa: CAISPGTSGRNSYEQYF
cdr3_nt: TGTGCCATCAGTCCCGGGACTAGCGGGAGGAACTCCTACGAGCAGTACTTC
d_call: TRBD2
v_call: TRBV10-3
j_call: TRBJ2-7
clone_size: once

cdr3_aa: CASSFGVPDDYGYTF
cdr3_nt: TGCGCCAGCAGCTTCGGGGTCCCTGATGACTATGGCTACACCTTC
d_call: -
v_call: TRBV5-1
j_call: TRBJ1-2
clone_size: once

cdr3_aa: CSARELAKNIQYF
cdr3_nt: TGCAGCGCGCGGGAATTAGCCAAAAACATTCAGTACTTC
d_call: -
v_call: TRBV29-1
j_call: TRBJ2-4
clone_size: few

cdr3_aa: CASSAQSGVRNEQFF
cdr3_nt: TGTGCCAGCAGCGCCCAATCGGGGGTACGGAATGAGCAGTTCTTC
d_call: -
v_call: TRBV9
j_call: TRBJ2-1
clone_size: -

cdr3_aa: CASRRGGDLYEQYF
cdr3_nt: TGTGCCAGCAGAAGGGGGGGAGATCTCTACGAGCAGTACTTC
d_call: -
v_call: TRBV6-5
j_call: TRBJ2-7
clone_size: -

cdr3_aa: CASSGGGVYEQYF
cdr3_nt: TGCGCCAGCAGTGGAGGCGGGGTCTACGAGCAGTACTTC
d_call: -
v_call: TRBV10-2
j_call: TRBJ2-7
clone_size: -

cdr3_aa: CSASRKRPYEQYF
cdr3_nt: TGCAGTGCTAGTCGAAAGCGACCATACGAGCAGTACTTC
d_call: -
v_call: TRBV20-1
j_call: TRBJ2-7
clone_size: -

cdr3_aa: CASSQDPGQFSNQPQHF
cdr3_nt: TGCGCCAGCAGCCAAGATCCCGGACAGTTTAGCAATCAGCCCCAGCATTTT
d_call: -
v_call: TRBV4-1
j_call: TRBJ1-5
clone_size: -

cdr3_aa: CASSPLGTGDQPQHF
cdr3_nt: TGTGCCAGCAGCCCCTTGGGGACAGGGGACCAGCCCCAGCATTTT
d_call: TRBD1
v_call: TRBV28
j_call: TRBJ1-5
clone_size: -

cdr3_aa: CASSPQGNQPQHF
cdr3_nt: TGTGCCAGCAGCCCACAGGGTAATCAGCCCCAGCATTTT
d_call: -
v_call: TRBV6-5
j_call: TRBJ1-5
clone_size: -

cdr3_aa: CASSQETLAASYNEQFF
cdr3_nt: TGCGCCAGCAGCCAAGAAACACTAGCTGCCTCCTACAATGAGCAGTTCTTC
d_call: -
v_call: TRBV4-1
j_call: TRBJ2-1
clone_size: -

cdr3_aa: CASSRAGGPGETQYF
cdr3_nt: TGTGCCAGCAGTCGAGCGGGAGGGCCCGGAGAGACCCAGTACTTC
d_call: TRBD2
v_call: TRBV6-5
j_call: TRBJ2-5
clone_size: -

cdr3_aa: CASSIKGGDEQFF
cdr3_nt: TGTGCCAGTAGTATAAAAGGGGGCGATGAGCAGTTCTTC
d_call: TRBD1
v_call: TRBV19
j_call: TRBJ2-1
clone_size: -

cdr3_aa: CASGENLSGANVLTF
cdr3_nt: TGTGCCAGCGGGGAGAACCTCTCTGGGGCCAACGTCCTGACTTTC
d_call: -
v_call: TRBV2
j_call: TRBJ2-6
clone_size: -

cdr3_aa: CASSSGFGTEAFF
cdr3_nt: TGTGCCAGCAGTTCAGGGTTTGGCACTGAAGCTTTCTTT
d_call: -
v_call: TRBV12-3/TRBV12-4
j_call: TRBJ1-1
clone_size: -

cdr3_aa: CASSTDGGKQETQYF
cdr3_nt: TGTGCCAGCAGCACAGACGGGGGAAAACAAGAGACCCAGTACTTC
d_call: -
v_call: TRBV13
j_call: TRBJ2-5
clone_size: -

cdr3_aa: CASKLAGGSSQYF
cdr3_nt: TGTGCCAGCAAACTAGCGGGAGGGTCTTCGCAGTATTTT
d_call: TRBD2
v_call: TRBV27
j_call: TRBJ2-3
clone_size: -

cdr3_aa: CASSLVSGSLNNEQFF
cdr3_nt: TGTGCCAGCAGCTTAGTTAGCGGGAGTCTAAACAATGAGCAGTTCTTC
d_call: TRBD2
v_call: TRBV7-2
j_call: TRBJ2-1
clone_size: -

cdr3_aa: CASSQEWDYSNTGELFF
cdr3_nt: TGTGCCAGCAGCCAAGAATGGGACTACTCGAACACCGGGGAGCTGTTTTTT
d_call: TRBD2
v_call: TRBV4-2
j_call: TRBJ2-2
clone_size: -

cdr3_aa: CASSPLAGVPGEQYF
cdr3_nt: TGTGCCAGCAGCCCTCTAGCGGGGGTTCCGGGCGAGCAGTACTTC
d_call: TRBD2
v_call: TRBV14
j_call: TRBJ2-7
clone_size: once

cdr3_aa: CASSQDTFRDMNTEAFF
cdr3_nt: TGCGCCAGCAGCCAAGATACATTCAGGGATATGAACACTGAAGCTTTCTTT
d_call: -
v_call: TRBV4-3
j_call: TRBJ1-1
clone_size: few

cdr3_aa: CASSFSGSETQYF
cdr3_nt: TGTGCCAGCAGCTTTAGCGGGAGTGAGACCCAGTACTTC
d_call: TRBD2
v_call: TRBV7-3
j_call: TRBJ2-5
clone_size: -

cdr3_aa: CASSPTGTGGRNEQFF
cdr3_nt: TGTGCCAGCAGCCCAACCGGGACAGGGGGGCGAAATGAGCAGTTCTTC
d_call: TRBD1
v_call: TRBV7-6
j_call: TRBJ2-1
clone_size: -

cdr3_aa: CASSATSGGAFETQYF
cdr3_nt: TGTGCCAGCAGTGCGACTAGCGGGGGGGCCTTTGAGACCCAGTACTTC
d_call: TRBD2
v_call: TRBV27
j_call: TRBJ2-5
clone_size: once

cdr3_aa: CASSQEQTQGNQPQHF
cdr3_nt: TGCGCCAGCAGCCAAGAGCAGACACAGGGAAATCAGCCCCAGCATTTT
d_call: -
v_call: TRBV4-1
j_call: TRBJ1-5
clone_size: once